This entry describes one T cell receptor beta chain. Trimming shortened V by 2 bases and J by 1 base, and 11 bases separated the two germline ends. This CDR3 has 15 amino acids. Germline lookup yields CDR1 MNHEY and CDR2 SVGAGI. This entry belongs to a study of OX40 agonist ivuxolimab in advanced cancers. Clones were sequenced by immunoSEQ multiplex PCR, and TCRdb holds only the in-frame ones, with some missing. The data contain 25,000 to 35,000 clones, 90% to 95% of them singletons. V and J are TRBV6-5 and TRBJ1-1, with D perhaps matching TRBD1 (5 bases). The sequencing used CD4+ or CD8+ T cells sorted from blood, collected in a trial of the OX40 agonist ivuxolimab. This sequence was found in an adult with an advanced solid tumor such as melanoma, head and neck, liver or kidney cancer. The CDR3 spells CASSYMGGGNTEAFF. Here the CDR3 DNA reads TGTGCCAGCAGTTACATGGGGGGTGGGAACACTGAAGCTTTCTTT.